There are a few counts of the clone carrying this TCR beta chain. The antigen is unknown. Every one of the donors was a healthy Caucasian. The sample originates from a study of identical twins. Study-wide results and limits: Memory repertoires showed no such pattern, whereas abundant cord blood beta clonotypes carried fewer insertions.

V was clipped by 7 bases and J by 1 base, with 11 bases between them. CDR3 length: 14 residues. CDR1 MNHNS and CDR2 SASEGT come from the germline V gene. With template switching, a universal primer site was added, and the cDNA carried unique molecular identifiers. TCRdb re-derived calls from the 5' RACE reads in MiXCR, one entry per CDR3 protein. The sample consists of 700,000 or so distinct CDR3 sequences, roughly 8% of them appearing once. These data also featured in a second study, about yellow fever vaccine responses in identical twins.

The V call is TRBV6-1, the J call TRBJ1-3; possibly TRBD1 for D (6 bases). The specimen was PBMCs. This clonotype originated in a woman aged 18 to 35 in good health. In nucleotides, the CDR3 is TGTGCCAGCATCGCAGGGGCTTCTGGAAACACCATATATTTT. Translation: CASIAGASGNTIYF.